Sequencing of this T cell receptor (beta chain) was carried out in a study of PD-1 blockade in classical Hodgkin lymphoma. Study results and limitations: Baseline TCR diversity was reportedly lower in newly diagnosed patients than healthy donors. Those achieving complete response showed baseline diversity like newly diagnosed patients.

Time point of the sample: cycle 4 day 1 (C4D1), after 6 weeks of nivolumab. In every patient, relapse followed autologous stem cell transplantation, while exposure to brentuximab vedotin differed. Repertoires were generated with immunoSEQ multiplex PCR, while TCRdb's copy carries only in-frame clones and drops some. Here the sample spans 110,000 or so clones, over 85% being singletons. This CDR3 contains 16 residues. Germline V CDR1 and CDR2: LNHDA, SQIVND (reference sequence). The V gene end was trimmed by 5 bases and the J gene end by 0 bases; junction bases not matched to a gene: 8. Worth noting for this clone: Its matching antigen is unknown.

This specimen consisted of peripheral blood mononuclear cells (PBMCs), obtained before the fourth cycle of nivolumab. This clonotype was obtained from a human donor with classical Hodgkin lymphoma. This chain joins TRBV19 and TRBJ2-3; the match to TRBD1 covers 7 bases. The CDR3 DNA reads TGTGCCAGTAGTTCGCACAGACAGGGTAGCACAGATACGCAGTATTTT. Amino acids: CASSSHRQGSTDTQYF.